The rows below give T cell receptor beta chains drawn from one sample of a study of blood T cell repertoires in COVID-19. The data were produced by immunoSEQ multiplex PCR, yet TCRdb's version contains in-frame clones alone and is incomplete. The data hold roughly 60,000 clones, with approximately 88% observed a single time. Sequenced material: peripheral blood. These TCRs come from a man between 50 and 59 years old with active COVID-19. Each CDR3 is given with its conserved first and last residue. D genes are given only for firm matches. Clone size appears in some rows only: once, few, many, or a class for an expanded clone.

j_call d_call clone_size v_call cdr3_nt cdr3_aa
TRBJ2-5 - - TRBV21-1 TGTGCCAGCAGAACGACAGGGGGCGGAGAGACCCAGTACTTC CASRTTGGGETQYF
TRBJ2-5 - - TRBV5-8 TGTGCCAGCAGCCGAGGGTACGGACAAGAGACCCAGTACTTC CASSRGYGQETQYF
TRBJ2-7 TRBD1 - TRBV10-2 TGCGCCAGCGGAACCGGGACAGGGGGCCACCCCTACGAGCAGTACTTC CASGTGTGGHPYEQYF
TRBJ1-2 - - TRBV12-3/TRBV12-4 TGTGCCAGCAGCTTTACGGGGAGATTCACCTTC CASSFTGRFTF
TRBJ1-1 TRBD1 - TRBV18 TGTGCCAGCTCACCTCTTGGACAGGGAGGAGGAGGCACTGAAGCTTTCTTT CASSPLGQGGGGTEAFF
TRBJ2-1 TRBD2 - TRBV3-1/TRBV3-2 TGTGCCAGCAGCCCCACTAGCGGGGTAAGGAACCAATATGAGCAGTTCTTC CASSPTSGVRNQYEQFF
TRBJ2-1 - - TRBV29-1 TGCAGCGCCGGACTGGCTGAGGAGCAGTTCTTC CSAGLAEEQFF
TRBJ2-5 TRBD2 - TRBV25-1 TGTGCCAGCAGTGCCTCGGGACTAGCGGGAAACCAAGAGACCCAGTACTTC CASSASGLAGNQETQYF
TRBJ2-3 - - TRBV15 TGTGCCACCAGGTACGGGAGCACAGATACGCAGTATTTT CATRYGSTDTQYF
TRBJ1-2 - once TRBV3-1/TRBV3-2 TGTGCCAGCAGGCAAAGAGGGGGAGTACATGGCTACACCTTC CASRQRGGVHGYTF
TRBJ2-2 TRBD1 - TRBV5-4 TGTGCCAGCAGCCCGGGCGGACAGGGGGCCGGGGAGCTGTTTTTT CASSPGGQGAGELFF
TRBJ2-1 TRBD2 once TRBV3-1/TRBV3-2 TGTGCCAGCAGCCAAGATGCCACTAGCGGGGGGGCCTACAATGAGCAGTTCTTC CASSQDATSGGAYNEQFF
TRBJ1-2 TRBD1 once TRBV25-1 TGTGCCAGCAGCGGAACCTACAGGGGGCAGGGCTATGGCTACACCTTC CASSGTYRGQGYGYTF
TRBJ2-7 TRBD1 - TRBV7-2 TGTGCCAGCAGCTTTGGACAGGGTGAACTCTTC CASSFGQGELF
TRBJ1-5 TRBD1 - TRBV6-6 TGTGCCAGCAGTGGGGCGACAGGGACGCTCAATCAGCCCCAGCATTTT CASSGATGTLNQPQHF
TRBJ1-5 - - TRBV6-5 TGTGCCAGCCAAGAAAGGGGATTCAGTCAGCCCCAGCATTTT CASQERGFSQPQHF
TRBJ1-3 - few TRBV4-1 TGCGCCAGCAGCCAAGATCTGGGGAGGAGCTCTGGAAACACCATATATTTT CASSQDLGRSSGNTIYF
TRBJ2-1 - few TRBV30 TGTGCCTGGAGTGCCCCGTGGGAGCTCAATGAGCAGTTCTTC CAWSAPWELNEQFF
TRBJ2-3 - - TRBV7-9 TGTGCCAGCAGCCCCCCCCTTCGGTTAGGCACAGATACGCAGTATTTT CASSPPLRLGTDTQYF
TRBJ2-5 TRBD2 - TRBV5-1 TGCGCCAGCAGCTCCCCGGAACTAGCGGAGACCCAGTACTTC CASSSPELAETQYF
TRBJ1-1 - - TRBV29-1 TGCAGCGTCACCTCGGGCAGGGACACTGAAGCTTTCTTT CSVTSGRDTEAFF
TRBJ2-2 - - TRBV7-2 TGTGCCAGCACCCCCCTTGTTGAGGGAAGGGAGCTGTTTTTT CASTPLVEGRELFF
TRBJ1-2 - - TRBV18 TGTGCCAGCTCACCTCGGTATAAGGGGGATGGCTACACCTTC CASSPRYKGDGYTF
TRBJ1-4 - - TRBV5-1 TGCGCCAGCAGCTTGGCCCCCCCGGGGACTAATGAAAAACTGTTTTTT CASSLAPPGTNEKLFF
TRBJ1-5 - - TRBV10-3 TGTGCCATCAGTGAGTCGGGAGGGTACAATCAGCCCCAGCATTTT CAISESGGYNQPQHF
TRBJ2-7 - - TRBV18 TGTGCCAGCTCACCACCTACGGGACTCTATTCCTACGAGCAGTACTTC CASSPPTGLYSYEQYF
TRBJ1-2 - - TRBV11-2 TGTGCCAGCAGCTTAGCGTCGGGGTATGGCTACACCTTC CASSLASGYGYTF
TRBJ1-2 - - TRBV3-1/TRBV3-2 TGTGCCAGCAGCCCTCTCGGGCGGGTAGGGGGCTACACCTTC CASSPLGRVGGYTF
TRBJ2-3 TRBD2 - TRBV10-3 TGTGCCATCAGTGAAAATAGCGGGGGGCGGCGTGGCACAGATACGCAGTATTTT CAISENSGGRRGTDTQYF
TRBJ1-1 - - TRBV13 TGTGCCAGCAGCCCCGGGAAGATGAACACTGAAGCTTTCTTT CASSPGKMNTEAFF
TRBJ2-2 TRBD1 - TRBV14 TGTGCCAGCAGCCAAAGCACAGGGGCCGGGGAGCTGTTTTTT CASSQSTGAGELFF
TRBJ1-2 TRBD1 - TRBV18 TGTGCCAGCTCACCCGGACAGGGGAACTATGGCTACACCTTC CASSPGQGNYGYTF
TRBJ2-1 - - TRBV29-1 TGCAGCGTCCGCCAGACAGCCCATGAGCAGTTCTTC CSVRQTAHEQFF
TRBJ1-2 TRBD1 - TRBV30 TGTGCCTCTTTCCGGGACAGGGAATTAGCTAACTATGGCTACACCTTC CASFRDRELANYGYTF
TRBJ2-4 - - TRBV4-3 TGCGCCAGCAGCCAAGAGGGGCGGGGCATTCAGTACTTC CASSQEGRGIQYF
TRBJ2-5 - - TRBV4-1 TGCGCCAGCAGCCATCGGACAATTCGCCCTGGGATCCAAGAGACCCAGTACTTC CASSHRTIRPGIQETQYF
TRBJ2-3 - - TRBV6-5 TGTGCCAGCAGTTACTCGACGGGGGGCGTCGCAGATACGCAGTATTTT CASSYSTGGVADTQYF
TRBJ2-5 TRBD2 - TRBV5-1 TGCGCCAGCAGTACTAGCGGGGGTATCGAGACCCAGTACTTC CASSTSGGIETQYF
TRBJ1-1 TRBD1 - TRBV7-9 TGTGCCAGCAGCTCGGCCGGGACAGGGAACACTGAAGCTTTCTTT CASSSAGTGNTEAFF
TRBJ2-1 - - TRBV5-1 TGCGCCAGCAGCTTGCGCAATGAGCAGTTCTTC CASSLRNEQFF
TRBJ2-1 TRBD2 - TRBV7-9 TGTGCCAACGAACCGGGACTAGTCTCCAATGAGCAGTTCTTC CANEPGLVSNEQFF
TRBJ1-2 TRBD1 - TRBV3-1/TRBV3-2 TGTGCCAGCAGTCGGGACAGGGGGTATGGCTACACCTTC CASSRDRGYGYTF
TRBJ1-4 - - TRBV5-4 TGTGCCAGCAGCTTCGGAGGAACTAATGAAAAACTGTTTTTT CASSFGGTNEKLFF
TRBJ1-1 - - TRBV2 TGTGCCGGGAGAGGGGAGGCGACTGAAGCTTTCTTT CAGRGEATEAFF
TRBJ1-2 TRBD1 - TRBV5-1 TGCGCCAGCAGAGACGGGCGACAGGGGACCTATGGCTACACCTTC CASRDGRQGTYGYTF
TRBJ2-5 TRBD2 - TRBV5-1 TGCGCCAGCAGCTTGGCACCTGGGCTGCGGGGGGTCCAAGAGACCCAGTACTTC CASSLAPGLRGVQETQYF
TRBJ2-2 - - TRBV11-1 TGTGCCAGCCGAGGTACTAGCCGAAACACCGGGGAGCTGTTTTTT CASRGTSRNTGELFF
TRBJ1-2 - - TRBV5-1 TGCGCCAGCAGCTTGCCCCGTGGACAGCTCAAGACCTACACCTTC CASSLPRGQLKTYTF
TRBJ2-3 TRBD2 - TRBV7-3 TGTGCCAGCAGCCTAAGCGGGGGGGCAGATACGCAGTATTTT CASSLSGGADTQYF
TRBJ2-1 - - TRBV11-3 TGTGCCAGCAGCGAGGGGGGGGCCGAAATCTTCAGGGGTTACAATGAGCAGTTCTTC CASSEGGAEIFRGYNEQFF
TRBJ2-3 TRBD2 - TRBV4-3 TGCGCCAGCAGCCAAGCGAGCGGGGGGACCACAGATACGCAGTATTTT CASSQASGGTTDTQYF
TRBJ1-4 - - TRBV12-3/TRBV12-4 TGTGCCAGCAGACAATCAAATGAAAAACTGTTTTTT CASRQSNEKLFF
TRBJ2-5 - - TRBV11-2 TGTGCCAGCACCCCCGTCAACGGGGAGACCCAGTACTTC CASTPVNGETQYF
TRBJ2-2 TRBD2 - TRBV5-4 TGTGCCAGCAGCTTGGGGACTAGCGGGGGGACGAACACCGGGGAGCTGTTTTTT CASSLGTSGGTNTGELFF
TRBJ2-1 - - TRBV29-1 TGCAGCGTCAACGGTCTCCTGCGCTACAATGAGCAGTTCTTC CSVNGLLRYNEQFF
TRBJ2-1 TRBD1 - TRBV2 TGTGCCAGCGAGCGGGGACAGGGACTTGTAAATGAGCAGTTCTTC CASERGQGLVNEQFF
TRBJ2-6 TRBD1 - TRBV6-6 TGTGCCAGCAGAGTACAGGGGGCTGGGGCCAACGTCCTGACTTTC CASRVQGAGANVLTF
TRBJ1-1 TRBD1 - TRBV7-9 TGTGCCAGCACCGGACAGGGTACAACTGAAGCTTTCTTT CASTGQGTTEAFF